This TCR beta chain was captured by sequencing in a study of cytomegalovirus exposure and HLA in healthy donors. The wider study: Membership in the Caucasian-associated ancestry cluster was found for 81% of approximately 400 genotyped donors. Study outcomes and limitations: Most TCR sequences proved rare, with some public TCRs found in many donors. Previous analysis showed most TCR beta V segments were productive about 90% or about 30% of the time. Testing in vitro showed a few CMV-associated chains specific for CMV antigens.

Primers for the PCR totalled 60 Vbeta and 13 Jbeta. Data came from immunoSEQ multiplex PCR; TCRdb stores just in-frame clones and leaves some out. The sample carries more than 150,000 clones, 65% to 80% recorded once. With V trimmed by 6 bases and J by 9 bases, 6 bases remained unmatched. This CDR3 comprises 14 residues. Per germline, CDR1 SNHLY and CDR2 FYNNEI. As for this clone: The antigen is undetermined.

This chain joins TRBV2 and TRBJ2-7, with 15 bases aligning to TRBD2. The sample was PBMCs. The receptor comes from a woman in her 30s in good health and CMV-seropositive. The CDR3 loop is CASRPRTSGGAQYF. DNA of the CDR3: TGTGCCAGCAGACCGAGGACTAGCGGGGGGGCGCAGTACTTC.